The T cell receptor (beta chain) under discussion was sequenced for a study of blood T cell repertoires in COVID-19. At the level of the study: Sources were T cells, B-cell-depleted T cells, or PBMCs; the material itself was cDNA or gDNA.

The authors' processing: Estimation of nucleated cell counts relied on the amplification of reference gene primers. The method was immunoSEQ multiplex PCR; TCRdb's version includes in-frame clones alone and lacks a portion of them. The DNA gave D and trimming, while V, J and clone size come from that table. Of over 250,000 clones listed, about nine tenths are singletons. This clone was found once. The length of the CDR3 is 13 residues. The ends were cut back, 4 bases at V and 0 bases at J, with 7 bases in the middle. Germline loops: CDR1 MNHEY, CDR2 SMNVEV (reference sequence). The V and J genes are TRBV27 and TRBJ2-7; D perhaps matches TRBD2 (5 bases). This TCR was sampled from a woman in her 50s who had recovered from COVID-19. Sequenced input: PBMCs or T cells enriched from blood (not recorded which). The CDR3 bases are TGTGCCAGCAGTTACGGGAACTCCTACGAGCAGTACTTC. Protein sequence: CASSYGNSYEQYF.